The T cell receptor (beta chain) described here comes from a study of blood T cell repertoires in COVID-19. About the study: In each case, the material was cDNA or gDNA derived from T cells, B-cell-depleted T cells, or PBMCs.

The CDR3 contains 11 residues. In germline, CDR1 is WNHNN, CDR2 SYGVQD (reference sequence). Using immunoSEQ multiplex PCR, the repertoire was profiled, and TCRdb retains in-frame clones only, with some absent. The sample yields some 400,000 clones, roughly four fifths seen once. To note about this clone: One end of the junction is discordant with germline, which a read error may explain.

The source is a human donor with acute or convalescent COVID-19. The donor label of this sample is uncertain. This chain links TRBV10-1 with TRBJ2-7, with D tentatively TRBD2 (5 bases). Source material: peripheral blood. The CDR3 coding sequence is TGCGCCAGCAGTGAAAGTGGACTCCCGATCTTC. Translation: CASSESGLPIF.